The T cell receptor beta chain described here comes from a study of blood T cell repertoires in COVID-19. Study details: Sites across the United States, Italy and Spain contributed samples from acute and convalescent COVID-19.

CDR3 length: 16 amino acids. The trim removed 0 bases at V and 1 base at J, leaving 2 bases unmatched. Germline V gene sequence: CDR1 MNHNS, CDR2 SASEGT. In the study's own analysis: Estimation of nucleated cell counts was performed using reference gene primer amplification. Assay: immunoSEQ multiplex PCR; the TCRdb copy retains only in-frame clones and omits some. Clone size and the V and J calls come from that table; the DNA yielded D and trimming. The sample holds 200,000 to 300,000 clones, around 90% seen once. Source material: peripheral blood. This receptor was identified in a person under 30 with COVID-19, enrolled during active disease. The rearrangement joins TRBV6-1 to TRBJ2-3, with 9 bases matching TRBD2. DNA of the CDR3: TGTGCCAGCAGTGAAGCAGTAGCGGGAGGCACAGATACGCAGTATTTT. Its translation: CASSEAVAGGTDTQYF.